This T cell receptor (beta chain) was sequenced in a study of T cells in Graves' hyperthyroidism and ophthalmopathy. RNA transcripts were the template for amplifying TCR beta CDR3 regions. Primed by the HTBI set, a first-round RT-PCR was run on the TCR CDR3. MiXCR, run by TCRdb on the multiplex PCR reads, gives a single entry per CDR3 protein. Among approximately 600,000 distinct CDR3 sequences listed, 14% to 15% were seen once. Germline V gene sequence: CDR1 SGHDN, CDR2 FVKESK. CDR3 size: 15 residues. Trimming took off 1 base at V and 5 bases at J, with 14 bases between the two ends. Sequenced: blood. This clonotype was sampled from a woman aged 40 to 50 with Graves' ophthalmopathy. The chain recombines TRBV14 with TRBJ2-5; D is perhaps TRBD2 (5 bases). CDR3 DNA: TGTGCCAGCAGCCAAGTCCGGGGAAGCAGTGAGACCCAGTACTTC. This translates into CASSQVRGSSETQYF.